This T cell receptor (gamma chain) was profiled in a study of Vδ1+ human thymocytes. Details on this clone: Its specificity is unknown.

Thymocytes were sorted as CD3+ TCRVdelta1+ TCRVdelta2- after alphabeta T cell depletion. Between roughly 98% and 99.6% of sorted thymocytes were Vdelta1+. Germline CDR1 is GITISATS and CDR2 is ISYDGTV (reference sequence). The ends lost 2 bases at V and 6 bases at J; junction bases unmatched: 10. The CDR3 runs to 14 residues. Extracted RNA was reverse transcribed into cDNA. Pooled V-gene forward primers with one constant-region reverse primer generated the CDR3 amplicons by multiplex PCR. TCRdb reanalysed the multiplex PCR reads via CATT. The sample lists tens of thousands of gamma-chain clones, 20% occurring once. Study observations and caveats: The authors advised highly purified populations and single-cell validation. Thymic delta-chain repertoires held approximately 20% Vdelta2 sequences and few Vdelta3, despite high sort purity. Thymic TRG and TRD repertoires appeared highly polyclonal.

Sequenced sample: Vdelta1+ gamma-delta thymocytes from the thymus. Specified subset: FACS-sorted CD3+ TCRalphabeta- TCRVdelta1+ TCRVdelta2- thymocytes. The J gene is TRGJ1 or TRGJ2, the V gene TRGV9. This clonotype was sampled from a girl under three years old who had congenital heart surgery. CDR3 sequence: CALWEGLPFYKKLF. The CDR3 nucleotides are TGTGCCTTGTGGGAGGGCCTACCATTTTATAAGAAACTCTTT.